This T cell receptor (beta chain) was sequenced in a study of blood T cell repertoires in COVID-19. At the level of the study: The origin of the acute and convalescent COVID-19 samples was the United States, Italy and Spain. T cells, B-cell-depleted T cells, or PBMCs provided the cDNA or gDNA that served as material.

In germline, CDR1 is LNHDA, CDR2 SQIVND (reference sequence). V gave up 3 bases and J gave up 3 bases, with 18 bases separating them. The CDR3 consists of 17 residues. Original processing methods: Estimated nucleated cell counts came from reference gene primer amplification. The data were produced by immunoSEQ multiplex PCR, yet TCRdb's version contains in-frame clones alone and is incomplete. That table is the source of V, J and clone size, and D and trimming were worked out from the DNA. The sample contains about 110,000 clones, 80% to 90% of which appear only once. This chain links TRBV19 with TRBJ1-5; maybe TRBD1 (6 bases). The sample taken for sequencing was peripheral blood. This TCR was recovered from a woman over 75 with active or convalescent COVID-19. The CDR3 sequence is CASSIIGGASANQPQHF. The CDR3 DNA sequence: TGTGCCAGTAGTATTATTGGGGGCGCTTCTGCCAATCAGCCCCAGCATTTT. Full variable domain (missing parts from reference TRBV19 and TRBJ1-5): DGGITQSPKYLFRKEGQNVTLSCEQNLNHDAMYWYRQDPGQGLRLIYYSQIVNDFQKGDIAEGYSVSREKKESFPLTVTSAQKNPTAFYLCASSIIGGASANQPQHFGDGTRLSIL.